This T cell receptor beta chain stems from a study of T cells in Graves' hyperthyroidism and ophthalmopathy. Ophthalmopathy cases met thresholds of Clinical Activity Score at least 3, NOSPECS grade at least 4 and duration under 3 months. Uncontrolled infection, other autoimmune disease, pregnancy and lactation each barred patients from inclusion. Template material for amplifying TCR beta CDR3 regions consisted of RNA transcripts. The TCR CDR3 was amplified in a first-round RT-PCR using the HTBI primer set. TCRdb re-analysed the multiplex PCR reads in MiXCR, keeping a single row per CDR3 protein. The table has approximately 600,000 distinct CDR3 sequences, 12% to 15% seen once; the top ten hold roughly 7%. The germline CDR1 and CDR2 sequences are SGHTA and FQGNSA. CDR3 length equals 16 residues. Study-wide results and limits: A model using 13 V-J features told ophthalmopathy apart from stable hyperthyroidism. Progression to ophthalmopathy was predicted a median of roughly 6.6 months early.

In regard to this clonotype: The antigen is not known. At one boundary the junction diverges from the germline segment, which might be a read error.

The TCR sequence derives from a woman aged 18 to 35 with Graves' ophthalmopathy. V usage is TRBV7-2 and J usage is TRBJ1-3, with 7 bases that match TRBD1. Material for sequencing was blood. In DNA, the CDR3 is TGTGCCAGCACCTTAGGTTCGGTGAGGGGGCAAGACACCATATATTTT. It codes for CASTLGSVRGQDTIYF.